These T cell receptor beta chains were read from a single sample in a study of OX40 agonist ivuxolimab in advanced cancers. Profiled with immunoSEQ multiplex PCR; TCRdb holds only in-frame clones, not every one. In the table there are about 13,000 clones, 80% to 85% of which are singletons. The sequencing here drew on CD4+ or CD8+ T cells sorted from blood, taken in a trial of the OX40 agonist ivuxolimab. The receptors here all came from an adult with an advanced solid tumor such as melanoma, head and neck, liver or kidney cancer. CDR3s include the opening cysteine and the closing phenylalanine or tryptophan. A D gene is named only where the DNA matches it firmly. Part of the rows lack a size; the others show once, few, many or a class for expanded clones.

J,V,D,size,CDR3,DNA
TRBJ2-5,TRBV19,TRBD2,NA,CASKGTSGAVKETQYF,TGTGCCAGCAAAGGGACTAGCGGGGCGGTAAAAGAGACCCAGTACTTC
TRBJ2-7,TRBV5-1,NA,medium-sized,CASSLVGSSPYYEQYF,TGCGCCAGCAGCTTGGTTGGGAGTTCGCCTTATTACGAGCAGTACTTC
TRBJ2-7,TRBV19,TRBD1,NA,CASSIAGQGREQYF,TGTGCCAGTAGTATAGCCGGACAGGGACGGGAGCAGTACTTC
TRBJ1-6,TRBV15,NA,NA,CATSRDRNSPLHF,TGTGCCACCAGCAGAGACCGGAATTCACCCCTCCACTTT
TRBJ2-7,TRBV6-5,NA,NA,CAIGKTGKHEQYF,TGTGCCATTGGGAAAACAGGGAAGCACGAGCAGTACTTC
TRBJ2-7,TRBV4-1,NA,many,CASSPGVRNYEQYF,TGCGCCAGCAGCCCAGGGGTCCGTAACTACGAGCAGTACTTC
TRBJ1-6,TRBV7-6,TRBD1,NA,CASSLAGDSRSLHF,TGTGCCAGCAGCTTAGCCGGGGACAGTCGGTCCCTCCACTTT
TRBJ2-4,TRBV6-1,TRBD2,NA,CASTEREGSKNIQYF,TGTGCCAGCACTGAGCGGGAGGGGTCCAAAAACATTCAGTACTTC
TRBJ2-7,TRBV7-9,NA,few,CASSLAVGSYEQYF,TGTGCCAGCAGCTTAGCGGTGGGGTCCTACGAGCAGTACTTC
TRBJ2-5,TRBV27,TRBD2,NA,CASSFRLAGVVQETQYF,TGTGCCAGCAGTTTTCGACTAGCGGGAGTTGTTCAAGAGACCCAGTACTTC
TRBJ1-1,TRBV19,NA,NA,CASKALNTEAFF,TGTGCCAGTAAAGCCTTGAACACTGAAGCTTTCTTT
TRBJ2-1,TRBV30,NA,NA,CAWSSDSNYNEQFF,TGTGCCTGGAGCTCCGACAGCAACTACAATGAGCAGTTCTTC
TRBJ2-5,TRBV5-5,NA,NA,CASSLARRAVETQYF,TGTGCCAGCAGCTTGGCAAGGCGAGCGGTGGAGACCCAGTACTTC
TRBJ1-2,TRBV29-1,NA,once,CSVEGTYGYTF,TGCAGCGTTGAAGGGACCTATGGCTACACCTTC
TRBJ1-2,TRBV29-1,NA,NA,CSVPDQGGGYTF,TGCAGCGTTCCGGATCAGGGCGGTGGCTACACCTTC
TRBJ2-7,TRBV10-3,NA,NA,CAISDGGVYYEQYF,TGTGCCATCAGTGACGGCGGGGTTTACTACGAGCAGTACTTC
TRBJ2-5,TRBV7-9,NA,few,CASSFQETQYF,TGTGCCAGCAGCTTCCAAGAGACCCAGTACTTC
TRBJ2-3,TRBV7-3,NA,NA,CASSPRQDSTDTQYF,TGTGCCAGCAGCCCCCGCCAGGATAGCACAGATACGCAGTATTTT
TRBJ2-1,TRBV5-1,TRBD1,NA,CASSLRQGENEQFF,TGCGCCAGCAGCTTGAGACAGGGAGAAAATGAGCAGTTCTTC
TRBJ2-3,TRBV2,NA,NA,CASRWGDTDTQYF,TGTGCCAGCAGGTGGGGAGACACAGATACGCAGTATTTT
TRBJ2-1,TRBV5-1,TRBD2,medium-sized,CASSSVGLENHNEQFF,TGCGCCAGCAGCTCGGTTGGACTAGAAAACCACAATGAGCAGTTCTTC
TRBJ2-3,TRBV10-1,NA,NA,CASSEPGSDTQYF,TGCGCCAGCAGTGAGCCAGGGTCAGATACGCAGTATTTT
TRBJ1-1,TRBV13,NA,NA,CASSLWNTEAFF,TGTGCCAGCAGCTTATGGAACACTGAAGCTTTCTTT
TRBJ1-1,TRBV30,NA,NA,CAWSPGTSWSEAFF,TGTGCCTGGAGCCCGGGGACCTCGTGGTCTGAAGCTTTCTTT
TRBJ2-1,TRBV4-1,NA,NA,CASSLTEGDTYNEQFF,TGCGCCAGCAGCCTAACCGAGGGGGACACCTACAATGAGCAGTTCTTC
TRBJ2-1,TRBV5-4,TRBD2,NA,CASSLERGGSYEQFF,TGTGCCAGCAGCTTGGAGCGGGGGGGCTCATATGAGCAGTTCTTC
TRBJ2-5,TRBV29-1,NA,NA,CSVEKGGTQYF,TGCAGCGTTGAAAAGGGAGGGACCCAGTACTTC
TRBJ1-5,TRBV6-1,NA,NA,CAITPLTSVDQPQHF,TGTGCCATCACCCCCCTAACGAGCGTCGATCAGCCCCAGCATTTT
TRBJ2-2,TRBV4-1,TRBD2,NA,CASSLAGGQSGELFF,TGCGCCAGCAGCCTAGCGGGGGGCCAATCCGGGGAGCTGTTTTTT
TRBJ2-7,TRBV7-8,NA,NA,CASSLMASQSSYEQYF,TGTGCCAGCAGCTTAATGGCTAGCCAAAGCTCCTACGAGCAGTACTTC